This T cell receptor (beta chain) was recovered during a study of shared clonotypes between healthy human individuals. V gave up 4 bases and J gave up 5 bases; unmatched junction bases: 6. This CDR3 has 14 amino acids. CDR1 is SEHNR, CDR2 FQNEAQ, per germline (reference sequence). TCRdb keeps only in-frame clones here, not all; method: immunoSEQ multiplex PCR. Of 2 million to 2.5 million clones detected, just under 95% appear once; the ten largest clones hold around 0.38%. This receptor was obtained from a man aged 18-30 years in good health. Some clones in this sample may be carry-over from other donors' samples. The source material was naive CD4+ T cells from PBMCs. Subset indicated: CD45RA+ positively selected. The rearrangement links TRBV7-9 to TRBJ2-5, with 8 bases aligning to TRBD1. CDR3 loop: CASSSRGRLETQYF. CDR3 nucleotide sequence: TGTGCCAGCAGCTCCAGGGGGCGGCTGGAGACCCAGTACTTC.